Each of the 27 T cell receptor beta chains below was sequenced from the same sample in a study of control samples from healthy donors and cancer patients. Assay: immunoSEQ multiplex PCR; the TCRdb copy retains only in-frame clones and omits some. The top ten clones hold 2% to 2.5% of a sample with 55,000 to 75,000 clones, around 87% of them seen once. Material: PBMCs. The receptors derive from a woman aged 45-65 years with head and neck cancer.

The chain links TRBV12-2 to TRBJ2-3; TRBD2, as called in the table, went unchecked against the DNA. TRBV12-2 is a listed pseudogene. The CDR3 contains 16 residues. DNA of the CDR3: TGTGCAAGTCGCTTATCGGGCGGGGCCGTCACAGATACGCAGTATTTT. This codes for CASRLSGGAVTDTQYF.

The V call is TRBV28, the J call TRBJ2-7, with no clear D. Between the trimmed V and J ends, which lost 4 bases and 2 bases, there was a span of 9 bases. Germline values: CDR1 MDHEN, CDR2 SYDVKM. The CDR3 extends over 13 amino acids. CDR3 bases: TGTGCCAGCAGTTCGGAATGGCCCTACGAGCAGTACTTC. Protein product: CASSSEWPYEQYF. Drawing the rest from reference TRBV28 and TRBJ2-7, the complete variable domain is DVKVTQSSRYLVKRTGEKVFLECVQDMDHENMFWYRQDPGLGLRLIYFSYDVKMKEKGDIPEGYSVSREKKERFSLILESASTNQTSMYLCASSSEWPYEQYFGPGTRLTVT.

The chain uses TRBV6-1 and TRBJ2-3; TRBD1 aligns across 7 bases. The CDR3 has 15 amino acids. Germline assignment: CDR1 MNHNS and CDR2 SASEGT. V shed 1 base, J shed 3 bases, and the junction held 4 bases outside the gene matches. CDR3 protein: CASSEEAGGTDTQYF. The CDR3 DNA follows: TGTGCCAGCAGTGAAGAGGCAGGGGGAACAGATACGCAGTATTTT.

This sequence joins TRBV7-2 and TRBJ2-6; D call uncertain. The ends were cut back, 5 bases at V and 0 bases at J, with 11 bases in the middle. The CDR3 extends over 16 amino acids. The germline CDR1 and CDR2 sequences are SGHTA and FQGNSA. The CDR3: CASSQGRFSGANVLTF. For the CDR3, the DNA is TGTGCCAGCAGCCAAGGACGGTTCTCTGGGGCCAACGTCCTGACTTTC.

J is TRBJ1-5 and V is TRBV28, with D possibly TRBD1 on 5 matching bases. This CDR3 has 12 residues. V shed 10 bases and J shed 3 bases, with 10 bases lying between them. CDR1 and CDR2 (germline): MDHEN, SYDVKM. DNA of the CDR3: TGTGCCACCGGGGGTAACAATCAGCCCCAGCATTTT. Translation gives CATGGNNQPQHF.

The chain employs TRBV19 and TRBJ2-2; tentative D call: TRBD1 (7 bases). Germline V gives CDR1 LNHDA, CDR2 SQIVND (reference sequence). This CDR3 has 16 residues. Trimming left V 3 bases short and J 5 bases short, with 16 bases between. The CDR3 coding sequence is TGTGCCAGTAGTATCCTAACAGGGGCGGGGACCGGGGAGCTGTTTTTT. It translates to CASSILTGAGTGELFF. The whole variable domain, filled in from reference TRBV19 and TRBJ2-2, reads DGGITQSPKYLFRKEGQNVTLSCEQNLNHDAMYWYRQDPGQGLRLIYYSQIVNDFQKGDIAEGYSVSREKKESFPLTVTSAQKNPTAFYLCASSILTGAGTGELFFGEGSRLTVL.

CDR3 bases: TGTGCCAGCAGTGAATTCGGGATTCTCTCTGGAAACACCATATATTTT. It is translated as CASSEFGILSGNTIYF. The V and J genes are TRBV6-1 and TRBJ1-3, with no clear D. V lost 2 bases to trimming and J lost 0 bases, with 11 bases between them. The germline V gene encodes CDR1 MNHNS and CDR2 SASEGT. This CDR3 contains 16 residues.

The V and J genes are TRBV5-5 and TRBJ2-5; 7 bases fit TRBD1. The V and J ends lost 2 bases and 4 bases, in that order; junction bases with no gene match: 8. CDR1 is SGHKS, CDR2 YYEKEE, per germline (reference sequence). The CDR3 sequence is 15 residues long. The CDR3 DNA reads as TGTGCCAGCAGCTTTCTGACAGGGTATGCAGAGACCCAGTACTTC. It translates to CASSFLTGYAETQYF.

The CDR3, as DNA: TGTGCCAGCAGCCAAGGAAGTTTTTCTGGCTACACCTTC. Its translation: CASSQGSFSGYTF. The chain uses TRBV4-2 and TRBJ1-2; D is unresolved. The CDR3 runs to 13 residues. Trimming cost V 1 base and J 7 bases, with 10 bases left between them. Germline V gene lookup returns CDR1 LGHNA and CDR2 YNFKEQ.

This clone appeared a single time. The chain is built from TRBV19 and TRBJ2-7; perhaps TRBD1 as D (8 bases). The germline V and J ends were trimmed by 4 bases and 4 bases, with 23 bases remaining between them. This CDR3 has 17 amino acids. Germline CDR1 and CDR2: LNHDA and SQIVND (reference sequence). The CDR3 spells CASSKRNNGQGGYEQYF. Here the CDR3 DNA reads TGTGCCAGTAGTAAAAGGAATAATGGACAGGGAGGGTACGAGCAGTACTTC.

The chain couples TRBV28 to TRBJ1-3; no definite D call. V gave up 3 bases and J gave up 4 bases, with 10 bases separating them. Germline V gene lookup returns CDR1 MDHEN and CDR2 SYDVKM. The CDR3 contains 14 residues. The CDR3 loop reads CASSFVRGGNTIYF. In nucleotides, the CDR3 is TGTGCCAGCAGTTTCGTGAGAGGGGGAAACACCATATATTTT.

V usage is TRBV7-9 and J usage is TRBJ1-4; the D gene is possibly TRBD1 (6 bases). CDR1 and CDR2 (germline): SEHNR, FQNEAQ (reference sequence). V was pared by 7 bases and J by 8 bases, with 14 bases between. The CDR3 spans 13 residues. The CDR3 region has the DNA TGTGCCAGCACTGGGGGCGGCAGCGAAAAACTGTTTTTT. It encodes CASTGGGSEKLFF.

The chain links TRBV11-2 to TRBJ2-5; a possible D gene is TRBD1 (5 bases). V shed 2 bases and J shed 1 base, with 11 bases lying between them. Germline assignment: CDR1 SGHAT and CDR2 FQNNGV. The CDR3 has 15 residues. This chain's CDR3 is CASSLYPQGQETQYF. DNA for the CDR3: TGTGCCAGCAGCTTATACCCGCAGGGCCAAGAGACCCAGTACTTC.

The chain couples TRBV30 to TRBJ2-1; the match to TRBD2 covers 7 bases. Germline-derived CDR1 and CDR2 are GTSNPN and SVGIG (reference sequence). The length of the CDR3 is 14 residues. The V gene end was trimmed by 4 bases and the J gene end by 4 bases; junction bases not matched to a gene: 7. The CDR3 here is CAWTLGGWYNEQFF. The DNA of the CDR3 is TGTGCCTGGACCCTCGGGGGGTGGTACAATGAGCAGTTCTTC.

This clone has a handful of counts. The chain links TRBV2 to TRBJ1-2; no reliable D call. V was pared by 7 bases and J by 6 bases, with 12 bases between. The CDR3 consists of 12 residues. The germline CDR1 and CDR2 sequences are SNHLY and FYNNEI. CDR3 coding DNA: TGTGCCAGCAATGAGGATAGGGATGGCTACACCTTC. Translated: CASNEDRDGYTF.

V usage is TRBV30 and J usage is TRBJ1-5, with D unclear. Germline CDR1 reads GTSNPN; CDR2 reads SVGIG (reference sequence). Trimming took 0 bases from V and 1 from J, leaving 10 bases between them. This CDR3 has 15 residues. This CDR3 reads CAWSVRGLSNQPQHF. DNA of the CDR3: TGTGCCTGGAGTGTTAGAGGCCTAAGCAATCAGCCCCAGCATTTT. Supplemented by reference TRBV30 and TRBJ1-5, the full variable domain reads SQTIHQWPATLVQPVGSPLSLECTVEGTSNPNLYWYRQAAGRGLQLLFYSVGIGQISSEVPQNLSASRPQDRQFILSSKKLLLSDSGFYLCAWSVRGLSNQPQHFGDGTRLSIL.

DNA for the CDR3: TGCGCCAGCAGCCAGCCAGGGGGTCGTAATAATTCACCCCTCCACTTT. It codes for CASSQPGGRNNSPLHF. The V and J genes are TRBV4-1 and TRBJ1-6, with 7 bases identical to TRBD1. Germline-derived CDR1 and CDR2 are MGHRA and YSYEKL. Trimming at V came to 3 bases and at J to 5 bases, leaving 7 bases not matched to a gene. The CDR3 is 16 amino acids.

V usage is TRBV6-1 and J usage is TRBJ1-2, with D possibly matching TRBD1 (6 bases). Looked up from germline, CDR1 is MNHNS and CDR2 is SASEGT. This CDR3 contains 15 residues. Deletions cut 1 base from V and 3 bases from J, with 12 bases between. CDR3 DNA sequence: TGTGCCAGCAGTGAAGACCAGGGGACCTACTATGGCTACACCTTC. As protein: CASSEDQGTYYGYTF.

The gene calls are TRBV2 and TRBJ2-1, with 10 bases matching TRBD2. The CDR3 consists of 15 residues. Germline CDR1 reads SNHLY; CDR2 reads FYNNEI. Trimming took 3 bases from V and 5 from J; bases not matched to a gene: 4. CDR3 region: CASSETSGFDNEQFF. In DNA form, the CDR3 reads TGTGCCAGCAGTGAGACTAGCGGGTTTGACAATGAGCAGTTCTTC.

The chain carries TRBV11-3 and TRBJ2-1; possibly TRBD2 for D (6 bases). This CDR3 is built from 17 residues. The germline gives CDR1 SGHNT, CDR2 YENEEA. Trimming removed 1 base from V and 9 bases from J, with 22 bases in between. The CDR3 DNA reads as TGTGCCAGCAGCTTAGGACTAGACGGACGTGGTAGGAGTGAGCAGTTCTTC. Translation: CASSLGLDGRGRSEQFF.

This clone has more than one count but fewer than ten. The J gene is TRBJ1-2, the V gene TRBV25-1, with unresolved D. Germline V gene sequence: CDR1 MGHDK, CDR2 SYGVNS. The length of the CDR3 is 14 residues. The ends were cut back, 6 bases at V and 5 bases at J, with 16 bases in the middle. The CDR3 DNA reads TGTGCCAGCAGAAGACCGGGCTCCCTTTATGGCTACACCTTC. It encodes CASRRPGSLYGYTF.

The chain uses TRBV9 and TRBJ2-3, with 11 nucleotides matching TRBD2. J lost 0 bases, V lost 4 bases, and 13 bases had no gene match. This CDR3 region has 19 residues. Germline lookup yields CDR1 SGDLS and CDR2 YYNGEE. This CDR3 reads CASSSVAGGLVRSTDTQYF. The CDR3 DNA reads TGTGCCAGCAGCTCGGTAGCGGGGGGGCTAGTTCGCAGCACAGATACGCAGTATTTT.

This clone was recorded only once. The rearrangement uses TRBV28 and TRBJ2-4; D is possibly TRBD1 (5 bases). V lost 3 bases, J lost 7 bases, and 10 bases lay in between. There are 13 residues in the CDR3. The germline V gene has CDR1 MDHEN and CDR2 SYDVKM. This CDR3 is CASSLNPGNIQYF. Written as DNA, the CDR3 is TGTGCCAGCAGTTTGAACCCAGGGAACATTCAGTACTTC. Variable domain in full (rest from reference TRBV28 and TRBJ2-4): DVKVTQSSRYLVKRTGEKVFLECVQDMDHENMFWYRQDPGLGLRLIYFSYDVKMKEKGDIPEGYSVSREKKERFSLILESASTNQTSMYLCASSLNPGNIQYFGAGTRLSVL.

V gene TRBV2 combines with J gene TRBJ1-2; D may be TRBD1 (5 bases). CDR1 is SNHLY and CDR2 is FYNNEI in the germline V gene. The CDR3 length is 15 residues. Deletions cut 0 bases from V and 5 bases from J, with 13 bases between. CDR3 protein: CASSEAFIQAYGYTF. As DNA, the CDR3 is TGTGCCAGCAGTGAAGCGTTTATACAGGCATATGGCTACACCTTC.

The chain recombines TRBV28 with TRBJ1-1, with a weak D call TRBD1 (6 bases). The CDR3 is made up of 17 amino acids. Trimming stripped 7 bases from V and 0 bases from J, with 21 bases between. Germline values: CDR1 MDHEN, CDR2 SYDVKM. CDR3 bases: TGTGCCAGCAACCAACAGGGTACGGGATCCTTGAACACTGAAGCTTTCTTT. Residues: CASNQQGTGSLNTEAFF.

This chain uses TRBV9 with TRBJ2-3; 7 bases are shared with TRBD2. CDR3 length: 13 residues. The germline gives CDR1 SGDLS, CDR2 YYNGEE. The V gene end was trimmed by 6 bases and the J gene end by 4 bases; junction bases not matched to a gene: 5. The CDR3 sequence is CASMGGDSDTQYF. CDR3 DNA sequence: TGTGCCAGCATGGGGGGGGACTCAGATACGCAGTATTTT.

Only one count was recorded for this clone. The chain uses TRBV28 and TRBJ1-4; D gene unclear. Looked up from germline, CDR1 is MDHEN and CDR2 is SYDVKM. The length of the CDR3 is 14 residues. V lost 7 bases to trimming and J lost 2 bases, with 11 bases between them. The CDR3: CASNRVGTNEKLFF. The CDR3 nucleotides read TGTGCCAGCAATCGGGTTGGGACTAATGAAAAACTGTTTTTT.